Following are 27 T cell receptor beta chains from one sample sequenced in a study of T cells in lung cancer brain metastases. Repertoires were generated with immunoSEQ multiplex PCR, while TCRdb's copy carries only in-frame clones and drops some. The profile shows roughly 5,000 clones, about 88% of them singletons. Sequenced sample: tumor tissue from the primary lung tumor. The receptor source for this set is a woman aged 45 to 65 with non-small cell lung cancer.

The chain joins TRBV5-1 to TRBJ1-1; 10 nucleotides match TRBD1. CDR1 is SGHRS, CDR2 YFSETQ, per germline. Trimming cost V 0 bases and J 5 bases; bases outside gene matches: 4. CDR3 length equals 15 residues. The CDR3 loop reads CASSLGRTGGTEAFF. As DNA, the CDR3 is TGCGCCAGCAGCTTGGGGAGGACAGGGGGGACTGAAGCTTTCTTT. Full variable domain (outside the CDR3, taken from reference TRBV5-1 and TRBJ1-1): KAGVTQTPRYLIKTRGQQVTLSCSPISGHRSVSWYQQTPGQGLQFLFEYFSETQRNKGNFPGRFSGRQFSNSRSEMNVSTLELGDSALYLCASSLGRTGGTEAFFGQGTRLTVV.

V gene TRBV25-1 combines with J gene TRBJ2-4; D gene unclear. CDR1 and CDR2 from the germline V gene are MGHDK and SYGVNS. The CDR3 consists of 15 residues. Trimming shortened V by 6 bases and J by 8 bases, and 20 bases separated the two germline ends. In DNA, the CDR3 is TGTGCCAGCAGGAGGTTGCGGCCCCAGTCGGACATTCAGTACTTC. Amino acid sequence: CASRRLRPQSDIQYF.

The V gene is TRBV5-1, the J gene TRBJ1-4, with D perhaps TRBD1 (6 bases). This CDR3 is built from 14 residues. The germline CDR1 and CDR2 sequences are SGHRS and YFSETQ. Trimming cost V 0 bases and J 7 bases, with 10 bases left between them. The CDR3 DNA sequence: TGCGCCAGCAGCTTGGCAGGGGAGGCTGAAAAACTGTTTTTT. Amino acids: CASSLAGEAEKLFF.

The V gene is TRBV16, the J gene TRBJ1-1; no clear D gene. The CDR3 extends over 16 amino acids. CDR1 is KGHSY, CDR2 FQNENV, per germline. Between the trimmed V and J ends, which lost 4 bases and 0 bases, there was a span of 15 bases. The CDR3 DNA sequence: TGTGCCAGCAGCCCTACCCGGGTCTTCATGAACACTGAAGCTTTCTTT. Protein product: CASSPTRVFMNTEAFF.

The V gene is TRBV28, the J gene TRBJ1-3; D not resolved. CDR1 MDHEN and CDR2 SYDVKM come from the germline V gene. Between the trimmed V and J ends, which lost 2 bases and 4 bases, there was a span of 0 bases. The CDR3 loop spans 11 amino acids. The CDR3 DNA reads TGTGCCAGCAGTTTAGGAAACACCATATATTTT. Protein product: CASSLGNTIYF.

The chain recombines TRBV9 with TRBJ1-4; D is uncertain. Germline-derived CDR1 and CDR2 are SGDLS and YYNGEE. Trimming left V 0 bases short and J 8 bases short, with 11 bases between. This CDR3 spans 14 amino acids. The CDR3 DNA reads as TGTGCCAGCAGCGTAGGGCCCGTTGGGGAAAAACTGTTTTTT. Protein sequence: CASSVGPVGEKLFF.

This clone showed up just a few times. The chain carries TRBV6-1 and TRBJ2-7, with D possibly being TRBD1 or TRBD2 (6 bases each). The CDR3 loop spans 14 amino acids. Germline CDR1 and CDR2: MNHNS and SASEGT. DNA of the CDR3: TGTGTCTCAGTGCCGGGGGCGGTAGTCTACGAGCAGTACTTC. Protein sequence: CVSVPGAVVYEQYF.

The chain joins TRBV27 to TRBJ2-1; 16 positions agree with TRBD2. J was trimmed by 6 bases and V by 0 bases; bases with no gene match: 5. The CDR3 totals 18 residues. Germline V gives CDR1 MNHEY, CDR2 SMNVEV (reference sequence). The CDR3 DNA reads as TGTGCCAGCAGTTTATCGGGACTAGCGGGAGGGATGGTCAATGAGCAGTTCTTC. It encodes CASSLSGLAGGMVNEQFF.

CDR3 region: CASSLTDRGLSSYNEQFF. CDR3 coding DNA: TGTGCCAGCAGCTTGACAGACAGGGGGTTGAGCTCCTACAATGAGCAGTTCTTC. This chain uses TRBV5-6 with TRBJ2-1, with 9 bases aligning to TRBD1. Germline V gene sequence: CDR1 SGHDT, CDR2 YYEEEE. V lost 1 base, J lost 0 bases, and 8 bases stayed unmatched. The CDR3 contains 18 residues.

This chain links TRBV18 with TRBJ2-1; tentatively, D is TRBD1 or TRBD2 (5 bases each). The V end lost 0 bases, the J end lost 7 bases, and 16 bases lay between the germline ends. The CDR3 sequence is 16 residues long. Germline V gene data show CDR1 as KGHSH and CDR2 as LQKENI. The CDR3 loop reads CASSPPGTKPYNEQFF. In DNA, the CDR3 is TGTGCCAGCTCACCACCGGGGACCAAACCTTATAATGAGCAGTTCTTC. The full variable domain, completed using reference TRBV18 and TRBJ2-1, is NAGVMQNPRHLVRRRGQEARLRCSPMKGHSHVYWYRQLPEEGLKFMVYLQKENIIDESGMPKERFSAEFPKEGPSILRIQQVVRGDSAAYFCASSPPGTKPYNEQFFGPGTRLTVL.

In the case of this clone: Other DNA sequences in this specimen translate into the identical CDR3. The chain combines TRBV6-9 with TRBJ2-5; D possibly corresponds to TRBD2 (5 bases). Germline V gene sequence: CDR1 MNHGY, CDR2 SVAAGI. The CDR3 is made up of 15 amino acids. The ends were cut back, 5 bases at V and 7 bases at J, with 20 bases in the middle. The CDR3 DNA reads TGTGCCAGCAGTCTCCCTGGGCGAGAGGCGGGGACCCAGTACTTC. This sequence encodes CASSLPGREAGTQYF.

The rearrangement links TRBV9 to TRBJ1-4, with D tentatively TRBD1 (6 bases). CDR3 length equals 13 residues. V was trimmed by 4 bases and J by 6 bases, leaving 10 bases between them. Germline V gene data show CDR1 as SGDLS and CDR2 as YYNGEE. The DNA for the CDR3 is TGTGCCAGCAGCTCCCGACAGGATGAAAAACTGTTTTTT. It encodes CASSSRQDEKLFF.

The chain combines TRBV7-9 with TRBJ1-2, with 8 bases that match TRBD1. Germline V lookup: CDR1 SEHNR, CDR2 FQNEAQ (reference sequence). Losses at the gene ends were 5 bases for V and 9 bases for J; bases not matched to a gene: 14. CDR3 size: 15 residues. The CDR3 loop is CASSDGGQVSLRYTF. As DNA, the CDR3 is TGTGCCAGCAGCGATGGGGGACAGGTTTCTTTACGCTACACCTTC.

CDR3 residues: CASSLTGTDNYGYTF. The CDR3 DNA follows: TGCGCCAGCAGCTTGACCGGGACAGATAACTATGGCTACACCTTC. This chain uses TRBV5-1 with TRBJ1-2, with 7 bases identical to TRBD1. From germline, CDR1 is SGHRS and CDR2 YFSETQ. After removal of 1 base from V and 1 base from J, the junction contained 4 bases not matched to a gene. The CDR3 has 15 amino acids.

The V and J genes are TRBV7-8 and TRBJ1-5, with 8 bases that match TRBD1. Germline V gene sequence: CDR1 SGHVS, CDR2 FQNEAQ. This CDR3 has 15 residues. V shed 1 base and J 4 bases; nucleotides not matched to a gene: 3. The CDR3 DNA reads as TGTGCCAGCAGCTTAGGGCAGGGGGCAAATCAGCCCCAGCATTTT. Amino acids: CASSLGQGANQPQHF.

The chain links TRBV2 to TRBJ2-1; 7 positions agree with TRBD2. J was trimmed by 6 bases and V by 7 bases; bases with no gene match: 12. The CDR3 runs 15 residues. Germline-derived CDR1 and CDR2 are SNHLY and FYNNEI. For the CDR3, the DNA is TGTGCCAGCAACTTGGAAAGTGGCGGGAGCAATGAGCAGTTCTTC. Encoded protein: CASNLESGGSNEQFF.

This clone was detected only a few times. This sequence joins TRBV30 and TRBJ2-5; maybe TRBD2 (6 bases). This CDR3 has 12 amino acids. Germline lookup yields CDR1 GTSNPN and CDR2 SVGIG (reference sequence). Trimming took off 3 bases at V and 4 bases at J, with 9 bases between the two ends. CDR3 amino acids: CAWSGSSETQYF. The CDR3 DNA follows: TGTGCCTGGAGCGGGAGCTCAGAGACCCAGTACTTC.

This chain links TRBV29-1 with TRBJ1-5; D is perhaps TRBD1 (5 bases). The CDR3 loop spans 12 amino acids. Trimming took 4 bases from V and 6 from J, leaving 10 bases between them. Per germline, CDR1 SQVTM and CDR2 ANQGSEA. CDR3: CSVGWGGQPQHF. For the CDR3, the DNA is TGCAGCGTTGGGTGGGGGGGTCAGCCCCAGCATTTT.

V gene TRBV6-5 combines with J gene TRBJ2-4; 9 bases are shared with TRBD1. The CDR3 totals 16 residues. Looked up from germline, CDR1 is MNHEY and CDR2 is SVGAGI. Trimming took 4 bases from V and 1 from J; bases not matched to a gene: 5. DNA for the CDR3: TGTGCCAGCAGTTTAATAGGACAGGGGGCCAAAAACATTCAGTACTTC. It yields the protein CASSLIGQGAKNIQYF.

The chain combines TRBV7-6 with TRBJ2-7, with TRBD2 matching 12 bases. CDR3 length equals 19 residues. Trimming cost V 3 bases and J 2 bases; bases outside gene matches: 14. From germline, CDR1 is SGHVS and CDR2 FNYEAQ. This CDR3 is CASSFGPTSGGAVPYEQYF. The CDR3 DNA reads TGTGCCAGCAGCTTCGGTCCGACTAGCGGGGGAGCCGTACCCTACGAGCAGTACTTC.

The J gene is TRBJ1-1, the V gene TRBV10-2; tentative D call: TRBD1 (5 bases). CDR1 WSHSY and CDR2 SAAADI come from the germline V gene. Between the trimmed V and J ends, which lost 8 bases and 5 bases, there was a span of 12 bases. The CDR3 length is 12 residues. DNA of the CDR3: TGCGCCAGCTCGGGGGTTTCAACTGAAGCTTTCTTT. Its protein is CASSGVSTEAFF.

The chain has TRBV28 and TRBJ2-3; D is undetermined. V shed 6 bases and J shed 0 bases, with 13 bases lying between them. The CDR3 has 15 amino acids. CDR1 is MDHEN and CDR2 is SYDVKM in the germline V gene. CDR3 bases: TGTGCCAGCAGCCGGCCTTTCCTTAGCACAGATACGCAGTATTTT. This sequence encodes CASSRPFLSTDTQYF. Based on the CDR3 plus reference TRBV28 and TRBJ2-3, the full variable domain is DVKVTQSSRYLVKRTGEKVFLECVQDMDHENMFWYRQDPGLGLRLIYFSYDVKMKEKGDIPEGYSVSREKKERFSLILESASTNQTSMYLCASSRPFLSTDTQYFGPGTRLTVL.

The CDR3: CASSIFARTDTQYF. For the CDR3, the DNA is TGTGCCAGTAGTATATTTGCCCGCACAGATACGCAGTATTTT. The V and J genes are TRBV19 and TRBJ2-3; D gene unclear. The V and J ends lost 2 bases and 1 base respectively, with 7 bases between them. Per germline, CDR1 LNHDA and CDR2 SQIVND (reference sequence). The CDR3 runs to 14 residues.

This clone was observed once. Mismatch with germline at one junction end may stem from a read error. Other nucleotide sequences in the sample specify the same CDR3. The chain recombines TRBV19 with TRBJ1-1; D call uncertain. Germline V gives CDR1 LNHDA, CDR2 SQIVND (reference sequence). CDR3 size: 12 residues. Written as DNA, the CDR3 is TGTGCTAGTAGTATGGGGAGGCCTGAAGCTTTCTTT. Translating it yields CASSMGRPEAFF.

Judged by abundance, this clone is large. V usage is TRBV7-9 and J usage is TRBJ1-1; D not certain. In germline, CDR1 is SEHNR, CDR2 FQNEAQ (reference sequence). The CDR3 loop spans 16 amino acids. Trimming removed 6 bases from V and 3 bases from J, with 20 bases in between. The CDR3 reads CASRHPDPDQDTEAFF. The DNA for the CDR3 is TGTGCCAGCAGGCATCCCGACCCGGACCAAGACACTGAAGCTTTCTTT.

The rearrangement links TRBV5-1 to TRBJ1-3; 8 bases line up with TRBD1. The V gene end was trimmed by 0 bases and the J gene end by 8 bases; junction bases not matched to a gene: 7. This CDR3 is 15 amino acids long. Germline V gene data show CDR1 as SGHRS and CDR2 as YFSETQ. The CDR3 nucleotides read TGCGCCAGCAGCTTGGACGGACAGGGCGGGTACACCATATATTTT. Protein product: CASSLDGQGGYTIYF.

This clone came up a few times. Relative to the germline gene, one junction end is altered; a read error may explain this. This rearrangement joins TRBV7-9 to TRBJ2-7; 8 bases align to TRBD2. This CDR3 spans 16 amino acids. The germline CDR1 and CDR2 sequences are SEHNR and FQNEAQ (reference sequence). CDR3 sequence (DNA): TGTGCCAGCAGCCGAATTTCCGGGACTAGGGAGCTCGGCGAGCAGTTC. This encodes CASSRISGTRELGEQF.